This is a list of T cell receptor beta chains from one sample in a study of cytomegalovirus exposure and HLA in healthy donors. Profiling relied on immunoSEQ multiplex PCR, and the TCRdb table lists in-frame clones only, not all of them. Of around 250,000 clones detected, over 70% appear once; the ten largest clones hold approximately 8.4%. What was sequenced was PBMCs. The source of these receptors is a woman aged 55-70 years in good health and CMV-seropositive. Both conserved end residues are part of each CDR3. Each record gives: CDR3 DNA, CDR3 protein, D gene, CDR3 length, clone size, J gene, V gene. The D gene is left open where the match is weak. Some rows have no size entry. The others give once, few or many, or a class for an expanded clone.

CDR3nt: TGTGCCAGCAGTTTAGGACAGGGGAACACTGAAGCTTTCTTT
CDR3aa: CASSLGQGNTEAFF
d_gene: TRBD1
len: 14
abundance: .
j_gene: TRBJ1-1
v_gene: TRBV2

CDR3nt: TGTGCCAGCAGCACTGGGACTCCCACCCCTCTCAATGAGCAGTTCTTC
CDR3aa: CASSTGTPTPLNEQFF
d_gene: .
len: 16
abundance: once
j_gene: TRBJ2-1
v_gene: TRBV9

CDR3nt: TGCGCCAGCAGCTTGGGTGGGACAGCCTACAATGAGCAGTTCTTC
CDR3aa: CASSLGGTAYNEQFF
d_gene: TRBD1
len: 15
abundance: .
j_gene: TRBJ2-1
v_gene: TRBV5-1

CDR3nt: TGCGCCAGCAGCTCTAGCGGGACGGGGCAGTATTTT
CDR3aa: CASSSSGTGQYF
d_gene: TRBD2
len: 12
abundance: .
j_gene: TRBJ2-3
v_gene: TRBV5-1

CDR3nt: TGCAGCGTTGGGAGGGTTGGAACTGAAGCTTTCTTT
CDR3aa: CSVGRVGTEAFF
d_gene: .
len: 12
abundance: .
j_gene: TRBJ1-1
v_gene: TRBV29-1

CDR3nt: TGTGCCAGCAGCCAACTAGCGGGATCCTGGGAGACCCAGTACTTC
CDR3aa: CASSQLAGSWETQYF
d_gene: TRBD2
len: 15
abundance: .
j_gene: TRBJ2-5
v_gene: TRBV4-2

CDR3nt: TGTTCCAGCAGTAGGGGGGGGGCTGGGGCCAACGTCCTGACTTTC
CDR3aa: CSSSRGGAGANVLTF
d_gene: .
len: 15
abundance: .
j_gene: TRBJ2-6
v_gene: TRBV7-9

CDR3nt: TGCGCCAGCAGCTTGAGGGGACTAGCGGGGAGATCGGGAGAGACCCAGTACTTC
CDR3aa: CASSLRGLAGRSGETQYF
d_gene: TRBD2
len: 18
abundance: .
j_gene: TRBJ2-5
v_gene: TRBV5-1

CDR3nt: TGTGCCATCAGCGAAGGGACAGTATATGGCTACACCTTC
CDR3aa: CAISEGTVYGYTF
d_gene: TRBD1
len: 13
abundance: few
j_gene: TRBJ1-2
v_gene: TRBV10-3

CDR3nt: TGTGCCAGCTCACCACCGATAACAGGGGGACGAGGAGCTTTCTTT
CDR3aa: CASSPPITGGRGAFF
d_gene: TRBD1
len: 15
abundance: .
j_gene: TRBJ1-1
v_gene: TRBV18

CDR3nt: TGTGCCAGCAGGGACCCGACAGGGCGCGTACGGAACACTGAAGCTTTCTTT
CDR3aa: CASRDPTGRVRNTEAFF
d_gene: TRBD1
len: 17
abundance: once
j_gene: TRBJ1-1
v_gene: TRBV2

CDR3nt: TGTGCCAGCACTATCCACACCGGGGAGCTGTTTTTT
CDR3aa: CASTIHTGELFF
d_gene: .
len: 12
abundance: few
j_gene: TRBJ2-2
v_gene: TRBV19

CDR3nt: TGCAGCGGGGCGGGGAGTTCTAATGAAAAACTGTTTTTT
CDR3aa: CSGAGSSNEKLFF
d_gene: .
len: 13
abundance: .
j_gene: TRBJ1-4
v_gene: TRBV29-1

CDR3nt: TGCGCCAGCAGCTCAGGGACAGGGCCCTATGGCTACACCTTC
CDR3aa: CASSSGTGPYGYTF
d_gene: TRBD1
len: 14
abundance: .
j_gene: TRBJ1-2
v_gene: TRBV4-1

CDR3nt: TGTGCCAGCAGTTTTCGGGACAGATCTGGCTACACCTTC
CDR3aa: CASSFRDRSGYTF
d_gene: TRBD1
len: 13
abundance: few
j_gene: TRBJ1-2
v_gene: TRBV28

CDR3nt: TGTGCCAGCAGTAGGACAGGGAACGAGCAGTACTTC
CDR3aa: CASSRTGNEQYF
d_gene: TRBD1
len: 12
abundance: .
j_gene: TRBJ2-7
v_gene: TRBV28

CDR3nt: TGTGCCAGCAGTAGGGACTTGAACAATGAGCAGTTCTTC
CDR3aa: CASSRDLNNEQFF
d_gene: .
len: 13
abundance: .
j_gene: TRBJ2-1
v_gene: TRBV28

CDR3nt: TGTGCCAGCAGCCAAGATCGGCAGGGGGGAGGCAATCAGCCCCAGCATTTT
CDR3aa: CASSQDRQGGGNQPQHF
d_gene: TRBD1
len: 17
abundance: .
j_gene: TRBJ1-5
v_gene: TRBV4-2

CDR3nt: TGTGCCAGCAGGCGGGACCTTGGCACAGATACGCAGTATTTT
CDR3aa: CASRRDLGTDTQYF
d_gene: .
len: 14
abundance: once
j_gene: TRBJ2-3
v_gene: TRBV5-4

CDR3nt: TGTGCCAGCAGACCCGGGGACAGGGCGGACACTGAAGCTTTCTTT
CDR3aa: CASRPGDRADTEAFF
d_gene: TRBD1
len: 15
abundance: .
j_gene: TRBJ1-1
v_gene: TRBV6-5

CDR3nt: TGTGCCAGCAGTTCCCCTCCAGTCCGAGAGCAGTACTTC
CDR3aa: CASSSPPVREQYF
d_gene: .
len: 13
abundance: once
j_gene: TRBJ2-7
v_gene: TRBV28

CDR3nt: TGTGCCAGCAGCCGTCGGAGGTTCCCCTACGAGCAGTACTTC
CDR3aa: CASSRRRFPYEQYF
d_gene: .
len: 14
abundance: .
j_gene: TRBJ2-7
v_gene: TRBV11-1

CDR3nt: TGTGCCAGCAGTTTCGGACAAATGAGCAATGAGCAGTTCTTC
CDR3aa: CASSFGQMSNEQFF
d_gene: .
len: 14
abundance: few
j_gene: TRBJ2-1
v_gene: TRBV27

CDR3nt: TGTGCCACCAGCAGGGGTCTAGACCGATGGAACAATGAGCAGTTCTTC
CDR3aa: CATSRGLDRWNNEQFF
d_gene: .
len: 16
abundance: .
j_gene: TRBJ2-1
v_gene: TRBV15